This passage covers 26 T cell receptor beta chains from one sample sequenced in a study of T-cell memory formation after mild COVID-19. In TCRdb, the 5' RACE reads were re-called with MiXCR into one record per CDR3 protein. The data hold about 390,000 distinct CDR3 sequences, with more than 15% observed a single time. Material: PBMCs or a T cell subset sorted from them (not recorded which). All receptors come from a young man who had mild COVID-19 (a few samples of this study predate the infection). Cell type and time point are not known.

The chain joins TRBV6-5 to TRBJ2-5; possible D gene TRBD1, 6 bases. The V end lost 1 base, the J end lost 0 bases, and 9 bases lay between the germline ends. The CDR3 consists of 15 residues. Per germline, CDR1 MNHEY and CDR2 SVGAGI. CDR3 coding DNA: TGTGCCAGCAGTTACTGGGGGCGAGACCAAGAGACCCAGTACTTC. This translates into CASSYWGRDQETQYF.

This clonotype was seen more than once but under ten times. The CDR3 bases are TGCAGTGCAACTCGGGGCAACTATGGCTACACCTTC. It specifies CSATRGNYGYTF. The V and J genes are TRBV20-1 and TRBJ1-2, with D perhaps matching TRBD1 (5 bases). Trimming removed 6 bases from V and 2 bases from J, with 10 bases in between. The CDR3 is made up of 12 amino acids. Germline V CDR1 and CDR2: DFQATT, SNEGSKA (reference sequence).

The chain links TRBV7-2 to TRBJ2-5; TRBD1 matches at 7 bases. With 5 bases clipped from V and 5 bases from J, the junction kept 5 bases outside the gene matches. Per germline, CDR1 SGHTA and CDR2 FQGNSA. The CDR3 contains 13 residues. CDR3 in amino acids: CASSLQGWETQYF. DNA of the CDR3: TGTGCCAGCAGCCTACAGGGGTGGGAGACCCAGTACTTC.

V gene TRBV6-6 combines with J gene TRBJ1-6, with D maybe TRBD1 (5 bases). V lost 6 bases and J lost 7, with 16 bases in between. The germline V gene encodes CDR1 MNHNY and CDR2 SVGAGI (reference sequence). The CDR3 runs to 15 residues. In DNA form, the CDR3 reads TGTGCCAGCAGGGGGACGGTTGGAATAAATTCACCCCTCCACTTT. The encoded protein is CASRGTVGINSPLHF.

The chain couples TRBV6-2 or TRBV6-3 to TRBJ1-5; D possibly corresponds to TRBD1 (5 bases). Looked up from germline, CDR1 is MNHEY and CDR2 is SVGEGT. Trimming cost V 7 bases and J 7 bases, with 23 bases left between them. This CDR3 is 16 amino acids long. The CDR3 sequence: CASTEGRPGGGQPQHF. DNA for the CDR3: TGTGCCAGCACCGAGGGAAGGCCGGGGGGAGGCCAGCCCCAGCATTTT.

The chain employs TRBV7-6 and TRBJ2-5; a possible D gene is TRBD1 (6 bases). This CDR3 is 13 amino acids long. Per the germline V gene, CDR1 is SGHVS and CDR2 is FNYEAQ. Trimming pared 6 bases from V and 1 base from J, leaving 9 bases between. CDR3 nucleotides: TGTGCCAGCAGACCGACAGGCCAAGAGACCCAGTACTTC. This gives the protein CASRPTGQETQYF.

This sequence joins TRBV24-1 and TRBJ2-5; tentative D call: TRBD2 (6 bases). Germline CDR1 reads KGHDR; CDR2 reads SFDVKD. Trimming took off 2 bases at V and 8 bases at J, with 11 bases between the two ends. The CDR3 sequence is 13 residues long. The CDR3 region is CATSDSLARTQYF. In DNA form, the CDR3 reads TGTGCCACCAGTGATTCGCTAGCGCGAACCCAGTACTTC.

The CDR3 is CSARDRRGGDTEAFF. The CDR3 coding sequence is TGCAGTGCTAGAGATCGCAGAGGGGGGGACACTGAAGCTTTCTTT. The chain couples TRBV20-1 to TRBJ1-1, with D perhaps matching TRBD1 (6 bases). Trimming pared 0 bases from V and 3 bases from J, leaving 14 bases between. The CDR3 is 15 residues long. CDR1 DFQATT and CDR2 SNEGSKA come from the germline V gene (reference sequence).

This rearrangement joins TRBV10-3 to TRBJ2-2; D may be TRBD1 (6 bases). The length of the CDR3 is 15 residues. Germline lookup yields CDR1 ENHRY and CDR2 SYGVKD. The V and J ends lost 0 bases and 5 bases respectively, with 10 bases between them. The CDR3 sequence is CAISESPGDTGELFF. The CDR3 nucleotides read TGTGCCATCAGTGAGTCCCCAGGGGATACCGGGGAGCTGTTTTTT.

V gene TRBV3-1 combines with J gene TRBJ2-5; maybe TRBD2 (5 bases). Germline-derived CDR1 and CDR2 are LGHDT and YNNKEL (reference sequence). This CDR3 region has 12 residues. V lost 6 bases, J lost 5 bases, and 10 bases lay in between. CDR3 bases: TGTGCCAGCAGGAGCCCGGGGGAGACCCAGTACTTC. As protein: CASRSPGETQYF.

This clonotype was seen only a few times. The rearrangement uses TRBV7-6 and TRBJ2-7; possibly TRBD2 for D (5 bases). The CDR3 sequence is 15 residues long. Deletions cut 5 bases from V and 2 bases from J, with 16 bases between. Germline V lookup: CDR1 SGHVS, CDR2 FNYEAQ. CDR3 sequence: CASSPLRERTYEQYF. CDR3 DNA sequence: TGTGCCAGCAGCCCCCTACGTGAGCGGACCTACGAGCAGTACTTC.

The V call is TRBV5-1, the J call TRBJ2-7; D is perhaps TRBD2 (6 bases). The V gene lost 1 base and the J gene lost 5 bases, with 10 bases spanning the gap. The germline CDR1 and CDR2 sequences are SGHRS and YFSETQ. The CDR3 sequence is 13 residues long. Written as DNA, the CDR3 is TGCGCCAGCAGCTTGCCTAGCGTCAACGAGCAGTACGTC. The encoded protein is CASSLPSVNEQYV.

In this sample, this clonotype turned up a few times. This chain connects TRBV27 to TRBJ2-3; maybe TRBD2 (6 bases). The CDR3 contains 17 residues. V lost 1 base, J lost 3 bases, and 17 bases lay in between. The V gene's germline CDR1 is MNHEY and CDR2 SMNVEV (reference sequence). The CDR3 DNA sequence: TGTGCCAGCAGTTTATTAACTAGCCTTAGTCTAACAGATACGCAGTATTTT. Translation gives CASSLLTSLSLTDTQYF.

In its sample, this clonotype was seen a few times. The rearrangement uses TRBV12-3 or TRBV12-4 and TRBJ2-4; D could derive from TRBD1 or TRBD2 (5 bases each). Deletions cut 3 bases from V and 8 bases from J, with 5 bases between. This CDR3 has 11 residues. In DNA form, the CDR3 reads TGTGCCAGCAGTTTGGGGGACATTCAGTACTTC. Amino acids: CASSLGDIQYF.

There are many counts of this clonotype. V gene TRBV4-2 combines with J gene TRBJ1-6; no reliable D call. V lost 0 bases, J lost 14 bases, and 5 bases lay in between. The CDR3 sequence is 11 residues long. CDR1 and CDR2 (germline): LGHNA, YNFKEQ. Here the CDR3 DNA reads TGTGCCAGCAGCCAAGATCGAGCCCTCCACTTT. This encodes CASSQDRALHF.

This clonotype was recorded a few times. J is TRBJ2-1 and V is TRBV9; D is perhaps TRBD1 or TRBD2 (5 bases each). In germline, CDR1 is SGDLS, CDR2 YYNGEE. Trimming removed 2 bases from V and 7 bases from J, with 13 bases in between. The CDR3 runs to 14 residues. For the CDR3, the DNA is TGTGCCAGCAGCGTGGGACCTCAGGGTAATGAGCAGTTCTTC. Its translation: CASSVGPQGNEQFF.

This clonotype was found a few times. J is TRBJ2-3 and V is TRBV28; no clear D. The V gene lost 6 bases and the J gene lost 6 bases, with 16 bases spanning the gap. The CDR3 consists of 14 residues. Per germline, CDR1 MDHEN and CDR2 SYDVKM. This CDR3 reads CASSPRGVRDTQYF. As DNA, the CDR3 is TGTGCCAGCAGCCCACGTGGTGTGAGGGATACGCAGTATTTT.

In its sample, this clonotype was seen a few times. This sequence joins TRBV18 and TRBJ1-2; D not certain. The CDR3 length is 16 residues. V was trimmed by 3 bases and J by 6 bases, leaving 20 bases between them. Germline-derived CDR1 and CDR2 are KGHSH and LQKENI. The CDR3 spells CASSPDRAQIKHGYTF. CDR3 coding DNA: TGTGCCAGCTCACCGGACCGAGCCCAGATTAAACATGGCTACACCTTC.

This clonotype was seen more than once but under ten times. The CDR3 sequence: CASIRESGQGFSPLHF. CDR3 coding DNA: TGTGCCAGCATCAGGGAGTCGGGACAGGGCTTTTCACCCCTCCACTTT. This chain links TRBV2 with TRBJ1-6; TRBD1 agrees at 9 bases. There are 16 residues in the CDR3. J lost 9 bases, V lost 7 bases, and 13 bases had no gene match. CDR1 is SNHLY, CDR2 FYNNEI, per germline.

This clonotype has a count of ten or more. The chain is built from TRBV7-2 and TRBJ1-1; tentative D call: TRBD1 (6 bases). Per the germline V gene, CDR1 is SGHTA and CDR2 is FQGNSA. V lost 3 bases to trimming and J lost 10 bases, with 15 bases between them. This CDR3 is built from 13 residues. The CDR3 DNA follows: TGTGCCAGCAGCTTGAGGGGGGCGCAGGTAGCTTTCTTT. It codes for CASSLRGAQVAFF.

The rearrangement uses TRBV18 and TRBJ2-7; D is perhaps TRBD1 (5 bases). There are 13 residues in the CDR3. Trimming removed 6 bases from V and 2 bases from J, with 11 bases in between. Germline CDR1 is KGHSH and CDR2 is LQKENI. The CDR3 loop is CASSDLGPYEQYV. The CDR3 nucleotides are TGTGCCAGCTCCGACTTGGGGCCCTACGAGCAGTACGTC.

This clonotype was seen a few times. The chain joins TRBV7-9 to TRBJ2-7, with 7 bases matching TRBD1. CDR1 SEHNR and CDR2 FQNEAQ come from the germline V gene (reference sequence). V dropped 5 bases and J dropped 2; count of bases not matched to a gene: 6. The CDR3 length is 14 residues. CDR3 residues: CASSETTGAYEQYF. The DNA for the CDR3 is TGTGCCAGCAGCGAAACAACAGGGGCCTACGAGCAGTACTTC.

This rearrangement joins TRBV20-1 to TRBJ2-5; D uncertain. Trimming removed 8 bases at V and 3 bases at J, with 16 bases between. The CDR3 runs 13 residues. The germline V gene encodes CDR1 DFQATT and CDR2 SNEGSKA (reference sequence). The CDR3 DNA follows: TGCAGTCCGTCGAAGGGCAGCAAAGAGACCCAGTACTTC. Translating gives CSPSKGSKETQYF.

The V gene is TRBV10-3, the J gene TRBJ2-3; no firm D call. V lost 5 bases, J lost 0 bases, and 15 bases lay in between. Germline CDR1 is ENHRY and CDR2 is SYGVKD. The CDR3 sequence is 16 residues long. The CDR3 DNA follows: TGTGCCATCAGTCCACAGACGGTTGAGAGCACAGATACGCAGTATTTT. It codes for CAISPQTVESTDTQYF.

This clonotype came up a few times. The chain links TRBV7-2 to TRBJ2-1; D not certain. Per germline, CDR1 SGHTA and CDR2 FQGNSA. The V end lost 5 bases, the J end lost 5 bases, and 13 bases lay between the germline ends. The CDR3 has 14 residues. CDR3 DNA sequence: TGTGCCAGCAGCCCAGGCGAGGCTAACAATGAGCAGTTCTTC. This translates into CASSPGEANNEQFF.

The CDR3 here is CASNHRGRARGEQFF. In DNA, the CDR3 is TGTGCCAGCAACCATCGGGGCAGGGCGCGGGGTGAGCAGTTCTTC. V and J are TRBV6-5 and TRBJ2-1; tentatively, D is TRBD2 (6 bases). The CDR3 spans 15 residues. Germline lookup yields CDR1 MNHEY and CDR2 SVGAGI. V was clipped by 7 bases and J by 9 bases, with 22 bases between them.